This T cell receptor (beta chain) was sequenced during a study of OX40 agonist ivuxolimab in advanced cancers. Study-wide background: The dose of intravenous ivuxolimab that patients received every 2 weeks ranged from 0.01 to 10 mg/kg. Study-wide results and limits: Expanded peripheral T-cell antigen specificity went undetermined. Mean expanded clone counts were higher in CD8+ than CD4+ T cells. CD4+ and CD8+ blood T cells expanded clonally by week 6 at 0.1 to 3.0 mg/kg.

TCRdb's table, derived via immunoSEQ multiplex PCR, lists solely in-frame clones and lacks some. Of 65,000 to 75,000 clones listed, 80% to 90% were seen once; the top ten hold 4%. As concerns this clone: What it binds is unknown.

With 3 bases removed from V and 2 bases from J, the gap between germline ends came to 6 bases. Germline V lookup: CDR1 SGHDT, CDR2 YYEEEE. CDR3 length: 13 residues. The chain joins TRBV5-6 to TRBJ2-4, with D unclear. The receptor was isolated from an adult with an advanced solid tumor such as melanoma, head and neck, liver or kidney cancer. The starting material was CD4+ or CD8+ T cells sorted from blood, obtained in a trial of the OX40 agonist ivuxolimab. The CDR3 DNA follows: TGTGCCAGCAGCTCAATCTCCAAAAACATTCAGTACTTC. Its protein is CASSSISKNIQYF.